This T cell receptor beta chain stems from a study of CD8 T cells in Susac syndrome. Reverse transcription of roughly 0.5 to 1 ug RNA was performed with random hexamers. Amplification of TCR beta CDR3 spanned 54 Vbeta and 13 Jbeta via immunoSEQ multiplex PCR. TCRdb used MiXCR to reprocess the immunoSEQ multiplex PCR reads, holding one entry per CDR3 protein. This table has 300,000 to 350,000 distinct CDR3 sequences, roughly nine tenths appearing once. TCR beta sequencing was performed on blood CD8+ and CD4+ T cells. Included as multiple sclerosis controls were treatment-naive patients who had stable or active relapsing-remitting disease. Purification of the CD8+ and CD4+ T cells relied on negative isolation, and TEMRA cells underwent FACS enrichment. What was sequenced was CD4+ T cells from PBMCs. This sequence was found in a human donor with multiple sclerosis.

The CDR3 coding sequence is TGCAGTGCTAGAGATCGAAGGACGCAAGCCTACAATGAGCAGTTCTTC. Residues: CSARDRRTQAYNEQFF. The rearrangement uses TRBV20-1 and TRBJ2-1; D call uncertain. Trimming removed 0 bases at V and 2 bases at J, with 14 bases between. Germline V CDR1 and CDR2: DFQATT, SNEGSKA (reference sequence). The CDR3 loop spans 16 amino acids.